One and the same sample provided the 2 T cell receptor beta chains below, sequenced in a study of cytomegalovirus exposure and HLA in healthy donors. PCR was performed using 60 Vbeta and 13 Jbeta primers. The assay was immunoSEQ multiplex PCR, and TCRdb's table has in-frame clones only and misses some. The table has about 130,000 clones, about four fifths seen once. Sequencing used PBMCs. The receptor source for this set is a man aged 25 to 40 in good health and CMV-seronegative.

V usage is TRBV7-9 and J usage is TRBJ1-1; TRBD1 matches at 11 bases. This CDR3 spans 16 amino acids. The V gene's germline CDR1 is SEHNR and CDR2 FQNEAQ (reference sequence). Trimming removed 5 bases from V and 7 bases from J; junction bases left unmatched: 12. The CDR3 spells CASSRLLGQGAGEAFF. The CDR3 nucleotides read TGTGCCAGCAGCCGACTTCTAGGACAGGGGGCGGGTGAAGCTTTCTTT.

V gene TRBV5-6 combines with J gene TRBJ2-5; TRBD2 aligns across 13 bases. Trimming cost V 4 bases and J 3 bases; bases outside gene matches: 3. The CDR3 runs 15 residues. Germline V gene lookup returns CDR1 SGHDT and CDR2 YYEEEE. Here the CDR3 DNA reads TGTGCCAGCAGCCGAACTAGCGGGGGGGAAGAGACCCAGTACTTC. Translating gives CASSRTSGGEETQYF.